These T cell receptor beta chains were read from a single sample in a study of T cell repertoires in cytomegalovirus infection. TCRdb re-called the reads through MiXCR, storing one row per CDR3 protein. The table has 450,000 to 650,000 distinct CDR3 sequences, 26% seen once. The specimen sequenced was PBMCs. All receptors derive from a human donor in good health (CMV status not recorded). Some clones in this sample may be carry-over from other donors' samples. The CDR3 runs from the conserved cysteine through the conserved F or W. D genes are given only for firm matches. Clone size, where shown, is once, few, many, or a class for clones that have expanded.

>many|TRBJ2-1|TRBD2|TRBV10-3
TGTGCCATCAGTGGGGGGACTAGCGGGAGGGTGTCCTACAATGAGCAGTTCTTC
CAISGGTSGRVSYNEQFF
>few|TRBJ1-5|.|TRBV10-3
TGTGCCATCAGTGAAGGGTTGGATCAGCCCCAGCATTTT
CAISEGLDQPQHF
>few|TRBJ2-1|.|TRBV11-2
TGTGCCAGCAGAAACCACGGGGGTATATACAATGAGCAGTTCTTC
CASRNHGGIYNEQFF
>.|TRBJ2-5|TRBD2|TRBV19
TGTGCCAGTAGAAAAGGGACTAGCGGGGAACAAGAGACCCAGTACTTC
CASRKGTSGEQETQYF
>many|TRBJ2-3|.|TRBV7-2
TGTGCCACAGGGTTTCGGCGGGCGAGCACAGATACGCAGTATTTT
CATGFRRASTDTQYF
>.|TRBJ1-2|.|TRBV7-2
TGTGCCAGCAGCTCAACCGCTGCCCGCTATGGCTACACCTTC
CASSSTAARYGYTF
>once|TRBJ1-4|TRBD1|TRBV5-1
TGCGCCAGCAGCCCCAGGGGGGCTCCCGAAGAACTGTTTTTT
CASSPRGAPEELFF
>.|TRBJ2-1|.|TRBV28
TGTGCCAGCAGACAGCCTTCCTCCTACAATGAGCAGTTCTTC
CASRQPSSYNEQFF
>many|TRBJ2-1|TRBD2|TRBV6-5
TGTGCCAGCAGTTCCGAGCCCATAGCGGGAGTCACCTACAATGAGCAGTTCTTC
CASSSEPIAGVTYNEQFF
>few|TRBJ1-4|.|TRBV7-9
TGTGCCAGCAGCACCAGCTCTGAAAAACTGTTTTTT
CASSTSSEKLFF
>.|TRBJ2-5|TRBD2|TRBV6-2/TRBV6-3
TGTGCCAGCATCCCAACGAGACTAGCGAGGGGAGAGACCCAGTACTTC
CASIPTRLARGETQYF
>.|TRBJ2-5|.|TRBV6-5
TGTGCCAGCAGCAATCCGGGGCCAGAGACCCAGTACTTC
CASSNPGPETQYF
>.|TRBJ2-3|.|TRBV6-2/TRBV6-3
TGTGCCAGCAGCTCCCCCGGGCGGGGGCGACCCAATACGCAGTATTTT
CASSSPGRGRPNTQYF
>.|TRBJ2-5|.|TRBV20-1
TGCAGTGCCCTTGGGGGCCACCAAGAGACCCAGTACTTC
CSALGGHQETQYF
>few|TRBJ2-5|.|TRBV19
TGTGCCAGTAGTATCCGGGCAGGTTGGCAAGAGACCCAGTACTTC
CASSIRAGWQETQYF
>few|TRBJ2-1|TRBD1|TRBV10-3
TGTGCCACCGGGCCGGGACAGTTTGACAATGAGCAGTTCTTC
CATGPGQFDNEQFF
>few|TRBJ2-5|.|TRBV29-1
TGCAGCGTTGAAAGGGCAGCGCGAGAGACCCAGTACTTC
CSVERAARETQYF
>.|TRBJ2-1|.|TRBV28
TGTGCCAGCAGTCCAAACTCGGGTAGTGGGTGGGATGAGCAGTTCTTC
CASSPNSGSGWDEQFF
>.|TRBJ2-1|.|TRBV6-2/TRBV6-3
TGTGCCAGCAGTTACCCGACTAGTAGGCATGAGCAGTTCTTC
CASSYPTSRHEQFF
>once|TRBJ1-1|.|TRBV6-2/TRBV6-3
TGTGCCAGCAGCCAAGGGACTAGAACTGAAGCTTTCTTT
CASSQGTRTEAFF
>.|TRBJ1-6|.|TRBV20-1
TGCAGTGCTAGAGACCCCCGCAGGGAATATTCACCCCTCCACTTT
CSARDPRREYSPLHF
>.|TRBJ2-1|TRBD2|TRBV29-1
TGCAGCGTTGAAAACCCCCTAGCGGGAACTTACAATGAGCAGTTCTTC
CSVENPLAGTYNEQFF
>many|TRBJ1-1|.|TRBV12-3/TRBV12-4
TGTGCCAGCACCACAGGCCAGAACACTGAAGCTTTCTTT
CASTTGQNTEAFF
>few|TRBJ1-3|.|TRBV7-9
TGTGCCAGCAGCCCCCAACCAACAGGACTTGGAAACACCATATATTTT
CASSPQPTGLGNTIYF
>few|TRBJ1-5|.|TRBV27
TGTGCCAGCGGCAGGGAATATCAGCCCCAGCATTTT
CASGREYQPQHF
>.|TRBJ2-2|.|TRBV28
TGTGCCAGCAGAGAAACAGGGACTACCGGGGAGCTGTTTTTT
CASRETGTTGELFF
>many|TRBJ2-3|.|TRBV12-3/TRBV12-4
TGTGCCAGCAGTTTATCTTCAGCGGGTTCCCCGAGGCAGTATTTT
CASSLSSAGSPRQYF
>.|TRBJ1-1|.|TRBV6-5
TGTGCCAGCAGCCGGGACACCCGGAACACTGAAGCTTTCTTT
CASSRDTRNTEAFF
>.|TRBJ2-2|TRBD2|TRBV10-3
TGTGCCATCAGTGAGTCAATAGCGGGACTCGGCGGGGAGCTGTTTTTT
CAISESIAGLGGELFF
>many|TRBJ1-1|.|TRBV28
TGTGCCAGCAGTTTATCGGGCCTTGAAGCTTTCTTT
CASSLSGLEAFF
>.|TRBJ2-3|.|TRBV28
TGTGCCACCGTCGTCTGTTGCACAGATACGCAGTATTTT
CATVVCCTDTQYF
>.|TRBJ2-1|.|TRBV20-1
TGCAGTGCTAGAACTAGGAATGAGCAGTTCTTC
CSARTRNEQFF
>.|TRBJ1-1|.|TRBV7-9
TGTGCCAGCAGGTCCGCCTCAGGAAAAGCTTTCTTT
CASRSASGKAFF
>.|TRBJ2-7|TRBD1|TRBV6-6
TGTGCCAGCAGTTACTCGAATAGGGGGCTAAACGAGCAGTACTTC
CASSYSNRGLNEQYF
>.|TRBJ2-7|TRBD1|TRBV6-2/TRBV6-3
TGTGCCAGCAGAGACGGGACAGGGGGCAAGTACGAGCAGTACTTC
CASRDGTGGKYEQYF
>few|TRBJ1-1|.|TRBV9
TGTGCCAGCAGCGTAGATGGAGACACTGAAGCTTTCTTT
CASSVDGDTEAFF
>many|TRBJ2-3|TRBD2|TRBV12-3/TRBV12-4
TGTGCCAGCAGCTCACCCCCAGCGGGAGTAGATACGCAGTATTTT
CASSSPPAGVDTQYF
>.|TRBJ2-5|.|TRBV20-1
TGCAGTGCTAGAGATGTACATTCAGCCGACCAAGAGACCCAGTACTTC
CSARDVHSADQETQYF
>.|TRBJ1-1|.|TRBV4-1
TGCGCCAGCAGCCAAGTATGGCAGGTGGAAGCTTTCTTT
CASSQVWQVEAFF
>.|TRBJ2-1|.|TRBV19
TGTGCCAGTAGTATAGCGGGACGTACCTACAATGAGCAGTTCTTC
CASSIAGRTYNEQFF
>few|TRBJ1-1|TRBD1|TRBV7-9
TGTGCCAGCAGCTTAGCACAGGGGGAGGAAGCTTTCTTT
CASSLAQGEEAFF
>.|TRBJ2-7|.|TRBV5-5
TGTGCCAGCAGCTTCAGTTTTGGCGAGCAGTACTTC
CASSFSFGEQYF
>once|TRBJ2-1|TRBD1|TRBV5-1
TGCGCCAGCAGCTTGTGGTGGACAGGGGGCCCCGTGGACAAAAATAAAGAGCAGTTCTTC
CASSLWWTGGPVDKNKEQFF
>few|TRBJ2-7|TRBD2|TRBV6-5
TGTGCCAGCAGTTACTCGGGGGAGGGCCCCAACGAGCAGTACTTC
CASSYSGEGPNEQYF